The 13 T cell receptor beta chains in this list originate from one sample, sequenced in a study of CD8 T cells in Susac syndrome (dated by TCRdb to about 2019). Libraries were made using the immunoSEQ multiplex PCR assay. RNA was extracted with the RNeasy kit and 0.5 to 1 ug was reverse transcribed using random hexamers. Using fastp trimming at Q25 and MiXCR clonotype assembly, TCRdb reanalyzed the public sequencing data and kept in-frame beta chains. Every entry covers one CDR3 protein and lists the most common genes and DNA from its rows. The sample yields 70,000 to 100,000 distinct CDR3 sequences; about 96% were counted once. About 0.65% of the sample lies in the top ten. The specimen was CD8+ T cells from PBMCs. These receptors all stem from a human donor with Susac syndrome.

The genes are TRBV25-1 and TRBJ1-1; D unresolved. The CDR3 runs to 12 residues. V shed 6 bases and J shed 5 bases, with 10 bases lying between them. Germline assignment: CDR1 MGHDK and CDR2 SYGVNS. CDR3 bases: TGTGCCAGCAGGCCTACTGAAACTGAAGCTTTCTTT. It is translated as CASRPTETEAFF.

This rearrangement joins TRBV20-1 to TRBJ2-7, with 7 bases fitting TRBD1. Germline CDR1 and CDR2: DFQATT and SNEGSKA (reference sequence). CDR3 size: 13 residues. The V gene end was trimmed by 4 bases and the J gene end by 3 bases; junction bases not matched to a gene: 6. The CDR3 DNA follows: TGCAGTGCTACTGGACAGGTTTTCTACGAGCAGTACTTC. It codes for CSATGQVFYEQYF.

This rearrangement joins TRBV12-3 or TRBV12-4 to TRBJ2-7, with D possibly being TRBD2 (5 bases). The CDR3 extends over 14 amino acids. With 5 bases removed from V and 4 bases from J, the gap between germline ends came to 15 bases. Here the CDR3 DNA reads TGTGCCAGCAGTCGGGATAGCAGTCTATACGAGCAGTACTTC. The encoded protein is CASSRDSSLYEQYF.

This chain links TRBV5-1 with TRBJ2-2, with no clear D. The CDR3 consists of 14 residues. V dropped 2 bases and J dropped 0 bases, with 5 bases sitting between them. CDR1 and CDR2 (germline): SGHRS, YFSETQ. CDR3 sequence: CASSLNSNTGELFF. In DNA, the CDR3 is TGCGCCAGCAGCTTAAATTCGAACACCGGGGAGCTGTTTTTT.

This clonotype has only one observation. The CDR3 bases are TGTGCCAGCACGCCCGACCCGAGGACCGGGGTCTCCCGGGAGCAGTACTTC. It translates to CASTPDPRTGVSREQYF. The V and J genes are TRBV6-2 or TRBV6-3 and TRBJ2-7; D may be TRBD2 (5 bases). V shed 7 bases and J shed 7 bases, with 29 bases lying between them. The CDR3 runs 17 residues. Germline V lookup: CDR1 MNHEY, CDR2 SVGEGT.

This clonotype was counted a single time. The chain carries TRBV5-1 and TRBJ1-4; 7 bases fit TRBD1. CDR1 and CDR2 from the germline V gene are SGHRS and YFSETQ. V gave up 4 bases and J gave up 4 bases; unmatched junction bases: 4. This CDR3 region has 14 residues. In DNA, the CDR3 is TGCGCCAGCAGCCCGGGACAGATTAATGAAAAACTGTTTTTT. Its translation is CASSPGQINEKLFF.

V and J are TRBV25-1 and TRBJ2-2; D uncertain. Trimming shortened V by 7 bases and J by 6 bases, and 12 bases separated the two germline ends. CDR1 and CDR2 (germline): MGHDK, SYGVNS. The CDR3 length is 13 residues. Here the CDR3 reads CASTGGKAGELFF. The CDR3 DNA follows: TGTGCCAGCACGGGTGGGAAGGCCGGGGAGCTGTTTTTT.

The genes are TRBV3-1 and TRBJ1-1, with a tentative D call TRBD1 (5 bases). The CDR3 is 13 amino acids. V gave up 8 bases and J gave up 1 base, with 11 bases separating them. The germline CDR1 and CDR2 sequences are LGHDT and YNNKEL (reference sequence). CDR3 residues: CASVRGANTEAFF. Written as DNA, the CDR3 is TGTGCCAGCGTTAGAGGGGCGAACACTGAAGCTTTCTTT.

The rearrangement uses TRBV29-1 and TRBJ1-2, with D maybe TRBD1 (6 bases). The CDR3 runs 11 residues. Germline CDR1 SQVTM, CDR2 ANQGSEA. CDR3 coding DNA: TGCGGGGGGGCTCGCGACTATGGCTACACCTTC. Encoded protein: CGGARDYGYTF.

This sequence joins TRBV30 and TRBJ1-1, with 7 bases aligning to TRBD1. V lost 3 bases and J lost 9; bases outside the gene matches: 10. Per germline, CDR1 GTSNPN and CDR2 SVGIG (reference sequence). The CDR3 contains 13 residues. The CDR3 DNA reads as TGTGCCTGGAGAGGTAATAAGGACAGGCAAGCTTTCTTT. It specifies CAWRGNKDRQAFF.

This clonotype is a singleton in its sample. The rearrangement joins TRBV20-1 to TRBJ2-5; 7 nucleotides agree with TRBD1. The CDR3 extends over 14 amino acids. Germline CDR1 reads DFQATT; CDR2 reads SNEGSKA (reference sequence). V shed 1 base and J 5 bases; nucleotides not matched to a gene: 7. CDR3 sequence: CSARATGTPETQYF. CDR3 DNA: TGCAGTGCTAGAGCGACAGGGACCCCGGAGACCCAGTACTTC.

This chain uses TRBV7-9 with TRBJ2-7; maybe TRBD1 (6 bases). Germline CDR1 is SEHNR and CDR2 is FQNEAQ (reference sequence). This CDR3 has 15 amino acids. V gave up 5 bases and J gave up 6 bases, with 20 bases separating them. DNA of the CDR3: TGTGCCAGCAGCCCAGACATGGGACACGGGTTCGAGCAGTACTTC. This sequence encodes CASSPDMGHGFEQYF.

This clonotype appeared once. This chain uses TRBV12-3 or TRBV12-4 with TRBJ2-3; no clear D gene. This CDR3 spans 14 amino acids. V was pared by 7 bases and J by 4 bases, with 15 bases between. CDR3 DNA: TGTGCCAGCAAAGAGTCTCCCGGCGCAGATACGCAGTATTTT. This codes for CASKESPGADTQYF.